The clone carrying this T cell receptor beta chain was recorded a few times. Antigen: not known. This sample was taken from a study of cytotoxic CD8 clonotypes in ibrutinib-treated CLL. Study-wide results and caveats: Clonality at baseline surpassed age-matched healthy donors and tracked circulating CD8+ T-cell counts. Clonotypes that were public were uncommon, and they contracted or stayed stable on treatment.

Libraries were prepared by immunoSEQ multiplex PCR; TCRdb keeps only in-frame clonotypes and omits some of them. The sample contains over 100,000 clones, 70% to 90% of which appear only once. There are 12 residues in the CDR3. Deletions cut 4 bases from V and 3 bases from J, with 9 bases between. CDR1 is GTSNPN and CDR2 is SVGIG in the germline V gene (reference sequence). This chain connects TRBV30 to TRBJ1-2; possibly TRBD1 for D (5 bases). The TCR sequence derives from a human donor with chronic lymphocytic leukemia. The sample here was PBMCs, taken after 24 months of ibrutinib treatment. CDR3 DNA: TGTGCCTGGACCACGGGGCACTATGGCTACACCTTC. Amino acids: CAWTTGHYGYTF.